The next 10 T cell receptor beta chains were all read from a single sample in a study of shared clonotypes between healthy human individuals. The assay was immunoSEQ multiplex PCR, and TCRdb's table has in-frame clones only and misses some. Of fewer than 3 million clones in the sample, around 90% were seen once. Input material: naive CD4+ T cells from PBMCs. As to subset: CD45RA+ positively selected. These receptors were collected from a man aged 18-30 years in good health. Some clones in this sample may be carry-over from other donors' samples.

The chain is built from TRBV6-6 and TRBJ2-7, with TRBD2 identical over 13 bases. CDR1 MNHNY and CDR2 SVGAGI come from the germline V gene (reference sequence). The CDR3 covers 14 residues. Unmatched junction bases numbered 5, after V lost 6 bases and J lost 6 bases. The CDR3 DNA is TGTGCCAGCAGGCAACTAGCGGGAGGGGGCGAGCAGTACTTC. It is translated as CASRQLAGGGEQYF.

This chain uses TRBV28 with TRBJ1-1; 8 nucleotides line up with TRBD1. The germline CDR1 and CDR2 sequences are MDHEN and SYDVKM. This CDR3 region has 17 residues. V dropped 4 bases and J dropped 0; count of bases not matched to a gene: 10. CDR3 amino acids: CASSSVTGASMNTEAFF. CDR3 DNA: TGTGCCAGCAGTTCGGTGACAGGGGCCTCCATGAACACTGAAGCTTTCTTT.

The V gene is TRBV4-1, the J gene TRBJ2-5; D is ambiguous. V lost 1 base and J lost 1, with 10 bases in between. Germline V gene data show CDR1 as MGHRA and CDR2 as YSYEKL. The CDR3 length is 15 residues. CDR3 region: CASSQGLVLQETQYF. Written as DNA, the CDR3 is TGCGCCAGCAGCCAAGGCCTCGTACTCCAAGAGACCCAGTACTTC.

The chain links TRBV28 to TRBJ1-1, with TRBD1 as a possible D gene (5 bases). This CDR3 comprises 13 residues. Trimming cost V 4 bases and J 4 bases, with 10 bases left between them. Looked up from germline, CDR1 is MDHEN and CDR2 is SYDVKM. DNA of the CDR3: TGTGCCAGCAGTTCACGACAGTTCACTGAAGCTTTCTTT. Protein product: CASSSRQFTEAFF.

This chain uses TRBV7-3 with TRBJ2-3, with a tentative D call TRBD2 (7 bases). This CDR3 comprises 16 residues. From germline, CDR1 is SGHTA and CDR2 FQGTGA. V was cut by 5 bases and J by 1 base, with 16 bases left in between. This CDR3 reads CASSGGASGRTDTQYF. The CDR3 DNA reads TGTGCCAGCAGCGGGGGGGCTAGCGGACGCACAGATACGCAGTATTTT. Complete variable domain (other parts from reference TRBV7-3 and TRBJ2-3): GAGVSQTPSNKVTEKGKYVELRCDPISGHTALYWYRQSLGQGPEFLIYFQGTGAADDSGLPNDRFFAVRPEGSVSTLKIQRTERGDSAVYLCASSGGASGRTDTQYFGPGTRLTVL.

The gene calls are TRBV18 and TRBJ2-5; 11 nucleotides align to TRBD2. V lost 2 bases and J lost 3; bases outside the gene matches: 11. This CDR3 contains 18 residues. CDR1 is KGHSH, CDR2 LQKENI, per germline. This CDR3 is CASSPFPLAGGSEETQYF. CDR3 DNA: TGTGCCAGCTCACCATTTCCCCTAGCGGGGGGCTCGGAAGAGACCCAGTACTTC.

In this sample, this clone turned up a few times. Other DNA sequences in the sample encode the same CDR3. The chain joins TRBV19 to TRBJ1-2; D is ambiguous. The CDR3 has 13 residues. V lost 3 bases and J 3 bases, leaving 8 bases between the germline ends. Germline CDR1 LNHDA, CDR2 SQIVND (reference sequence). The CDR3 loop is CASSIRRDYGYTF. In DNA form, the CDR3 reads TGTGCCAGTAGTATTAGGAGAGACTATGGCTACACCTTC.

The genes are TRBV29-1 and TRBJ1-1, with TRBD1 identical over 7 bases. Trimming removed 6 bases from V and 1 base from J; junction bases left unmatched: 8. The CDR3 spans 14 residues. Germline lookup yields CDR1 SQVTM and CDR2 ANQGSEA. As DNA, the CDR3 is TGCAGCGTGCAGGGGGTTCTTAGGAACACTGAAGCTTTCTTT. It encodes CSVQGVLRNTEAFF.

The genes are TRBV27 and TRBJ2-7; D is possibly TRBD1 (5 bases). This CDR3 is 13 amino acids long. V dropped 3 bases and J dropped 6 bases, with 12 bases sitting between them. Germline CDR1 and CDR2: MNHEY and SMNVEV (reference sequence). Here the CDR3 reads CASSFVRGLEQYF. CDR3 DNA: TGTGCCAGCAGTTTCGTTAGGGGCCTCGAGCAGTACTTC.

The CDR3 DNA sequence: TGTGCCACCGTGTCGAGGGACAGGGGTTATGAAAAACTGTTTTTT. It yields the protein CATVSRDRGYEKLFF. This rearrangement joins TRBV28 to TRBJ1-4; 10 bases are shared with TRBD1. With V trimmed by 10 bases and J by 6 bases, 11 bases remained unmatched. CDR1 and CDR2 from the germline V gene are MDHEN and SYDVKM. The CDR3 consists of 15 residues.